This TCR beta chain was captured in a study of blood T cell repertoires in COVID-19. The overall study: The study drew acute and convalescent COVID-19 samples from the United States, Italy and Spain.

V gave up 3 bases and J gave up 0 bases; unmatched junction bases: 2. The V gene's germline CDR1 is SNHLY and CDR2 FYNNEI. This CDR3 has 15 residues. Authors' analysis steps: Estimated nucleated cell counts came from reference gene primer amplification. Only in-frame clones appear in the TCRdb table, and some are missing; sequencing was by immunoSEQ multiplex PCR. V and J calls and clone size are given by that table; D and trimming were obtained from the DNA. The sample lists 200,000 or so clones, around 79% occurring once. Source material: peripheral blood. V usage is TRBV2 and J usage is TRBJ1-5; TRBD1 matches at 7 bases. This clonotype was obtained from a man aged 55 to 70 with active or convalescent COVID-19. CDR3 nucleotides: TGTGCCAGCAGTGACGGACAGGTTAGCAATCAGCCCCAGCATTTT. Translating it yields CASSDGQVSNQPQHF.